The 27 T cell receptor beta chains reported below all come from one sample, sequenced in a study of blood T cell repertoires in COVID-19. Clones were sequenced by immunoSEQ multiplex PCR, and TCRdb holds only the in-frame ones, with some missing. The repertoire holds about 150,000 clones, roughly 93% seen once, with approximately 5% in the top ten. The sample was peripheral blood. The source is a man younger than 35 with COVID-19, enrolled during active disease.

The chain is built from TRBV20-1 and TRBJ2-5; D remains unclear. CDR1 and CDR2 (germline): DFQATT, SNEGSKA (reference sequence). Trimming cost V 0 bases and J 7 bases, with 6 bases left between them. The CDR3 extends over 11 amino acids. As DNA, the CDR3 is TGCAGTGCTAGAGATCCCAGGACCCAGTACTTC. It translates to CSARDPRTQYF.

The rearrangement links TRBV5-5 to TRBJ1-3, with a weak D call TRBD1 (6 bases). Trimming took 1 base from V and 4 from J, leaving 9 bases between them. There are 14 residues in the CDR3. Germline values: CDR1 SGHKS, CDR2 YYEKEE (reference sequence). The CDR3: CASSLRQGGNTIYF. CDR3 in DNA: TGTGCCAGCAGCTTGCGGCAGGGGGGAAACACCATATATTTT.

The chain combines TRBV5-4 with TRBJ2-7; possible D gene TRBD2, 6 bases. Per germline, CDR1 SGHNT and CDR2 YYREEE (reference sequence). The V end was cut by 2 bases, the J end by 2 bases, with 11 bases between. This CDR3 spans 14 amino acids. CDR3 protein: CASSFLASTYEQYF. The CDR3 bases are TGTGCCAGCAGCTTTCTAGCGTCCACCTACGAGCAGTACTTC. Full variable domain (rest looked up from reference TRBV5-4 and TRBJ2-7): ETGVTQSPTHLIKTRGQQVTLRCSSQSGHNTVSWYQQALGQGPQFIFQYYREEENGRGNFPPRFSGLQFPNYSSELNVNALELDDSALYLCASSFLASTYEQYFGPGTRLTVT.

V and J are TRBV11-2 and TRBJ1-3, with TRBD1 as a possible D gene (6 bases). The germline gives CDR1 SGHAT, CDR2 FQNNGV. CDR3 length: 14 amino acids. The ends were cut back, 1 base at V and 4 bases at J, with 8 bases in the middle. The CDR3 protein is CASSLAGVGNTIYF. The DNA for the CDR3 is TGTGCCAGCAGCTTAGCAGGGGTCGGAAACACCATATATTTT.

The genes are TRBV19 and TRBJ1-1, with unresolved D. CDR1 and CDR2 (germline): LNHDA, SQIVND (reference sequence). The V end was cut by 5 bases, the J end by 5 bases, with 12 bases between. This CDR3 spans 13 amino acids. The CDR3 protein is CASSLRSFTEAFF. In DNA form, the CDR3 reads TGTGCCAGTAGTCTACGGTCCTTTACTGAAGCTTTCTTT.

The rearrangement uses TRBV27 and TRBJ1-2, with TRBD1 matching 11 bases. This CDR3 has 15 residues. With 4 bases clipped from V and 3 bases from J, the junction kept 4 bases outside the gene matches. Germline lookup yields CDR1 MNHEY and CDR2 SMNVEV (reference sequence). The CDR3 loop reads CASSSRTGGYYGYTF. In DNA form, the CDR3 reads TGTGCCAGCAGTTCGAGGACAGGGGGCTACTATGGCTACACCTTC.

The chain combines TRBV7-2 with TRBJ1-6, with D possibly matching TRBD1 (6 bases). The V gene lost 5 bases and the J gene lost 13 bases, with 18 bases spanning the gap. Germline CDR1 reads SGHTA; CDR2 reads FQGNSA. CDR3 length: 14 residues. The CDR3 spells CASSNPGTRSPLHF. The CDR3 DNA is TGTGCCAGCAGCAACCCCGGGACACGGTCGCCCCTCCACTTT. The variable domain in full, with the rest retrieved from reference TRBV7-2 and TRBJ1-6, is GAGVSQSPSNKVTEKGKDVELRCDPISGHTALYWYRQSLGQGLEFLIYFQGNSAPDKSGLPSDRFSAERTGGSVSTLTIQRTQQEDSAVYLCASSNPGTRSPLHFGNGTRLTVT.

The chain links TRBV6-5 to TRBJ2-2; D may be TRBD1 (6 bases). CDR1 and CDR2 (germline): MNHEY, SVGAGI. Deletions cut 6 bases from V and 7 bases from J, with 12 bases between. The CDR3 has 13 amino acids. DNA for the CDR3: TGTGCCAGCAGCCAAGGGACACTCGGGGAGCTGTTTTTT. Translated, it gives CASSQGTLGELFF.

The chain couples TRBV7-2 to TRBJ2-7; 11 bases agree with TRBD2. V gave up 6 bases and J gave up 4 bases; unmatched junction bases: 5. CDR3 size: 14 residues. Germline assignment: CDR1 SGHTA and CDR2 FQGNSA. CDR3 residues: CASSLAGGTYEQYF. The DNA for the CDR3 is TGTGCCAGCAGTCTAGCGGGAGGTACGTACGAGCAGTACTTC.

The CDR3 reads CASSLSVLANDEQYF. The CDR3, as DNA: TGTGCCAGCAGTTTATCGGTGCTAGCGAACGACGAGCAGTACTTC. This chain uses TRBV27 with TRBJ2-7, with D maybe TRBD2 (6 bases). V was cut by 0 bases and J by 5 bases, with 14 bases left in between. Germline V gene sequence: CDR1 MNHEY, CDR2 SMNVEV (reference sequence). This CDR3 contains 15 residues.

The chain has TRBV28 and TRBJ1-1; D remains ambiguous. Germline-derived CDR1 and CDR2 are MDHEN and SYDVKM. The CDR3 length is 18 residues. The V end was cut by 5 bases, the J end by 0 bases, with 22 bases between. The CDR3 DNA is TGTGCCAGCAGTCGATCGCCTACCGGGATACTTATGAACACTGAAGCTTTCTTT. Protein: CASSRSPTGILMNTEAFF.

The V gene is TRBV2, the J gene TRBJ2-1; the D gene is possibly TRBD1 (5 bases). V was cut by 4 bases and J by 7 bases, with 14 bases left in between. This CDR3 comprises 14 residues. The V gene's germline CDR1 is SNHLY and CDR2 FYNNEI. CDR3 nucleotide sequence: TGTGCCAGCAGTGTTGGGATCAGGACAAATGAGCAGTTCTTC. This translates into CASSVGIRTNEQFF.

V gene TRBV13 combines with J gene TRBJ1-1; possibly TRBD1 for D (5 bases). Looked up from germline, CDR1 is PRHDT and CDR2 is FYEKMQ (reference sequence). Trimming took off 5 bases at V and 5 bases at J, with 18 bases between the two ends. The CDR3 length is 15 residues. CDR3 coding DNA: TGTGCCAGCAGCCCCGTTGGGACGGCGGGAACTGAAGCTTTCTTT. It translates to CASSPVGTAGTEAFF. Full variable domain (missing parts from reference TRBV13 and TRBJ1-1): AAGVIQSPRHLIKEKRETATLKCYPIPRHDTVYWYQQGPGQDPQFLISFYEKMQSDKGSIPDRFSAQQFSDYHSELNMSSLELGDSALYFCASSPVGTAGTEAFFGQGTRLTVV.

J is TRBJ2-2 and V is TRBV5-6, with a tentative D call TRBD1 (6 bases). Germline-derived CDR1 and CDR2 are SGHDT and YYEEEE. The CDR3 covers 15 residues. V was trimmed by 3 bases and J by 1 base, leaving 10 bases between them. This CDR3 reads CASSSGTLNTGELFF. In nucleotides, the CDR3 is TGTGCCAGCAGCTCCGGGACACTGAACACCGGGGAGCTGTTTTTT. The whole variable domain, remainder taken from reference TRBV5-6 and TRBJ2-2, is DAGVTQSPTHLIKTRGQQVTLRCSPKSGHDTVSWYQQALGQGPQFIFQYYEEEERQRGNFPDRFSGHQFPNYSSELNVNALLLGDSALYLCASSSGTLNTGELFFGEGSRLTVL.

The V gene is TRBV12-3 or TRBV12-4, the J gene TRBJ2-7; D may be TRBD1 (5 bases). The CDR3 spans 13 residues. The germline V and J ends were trimmed by 5 bases and 6 bases, with 14 bases remaining between them. The CDR3 bases are TGTGCCAGCAGTCCTGCTGGGGCAGGCGAGCAGTACTTC. It yields the protein CASSPAGAGEQYF.

This rearrangement joins TRBV6-5 to TRBJ2-1; possible D gene TRBD2, 6 bases. Trimming removed 10 bases at V and 10 bases at J, with 26 bases between. The CDR3 consists of 15 residues. The V gene's germline CDR1 is MNHEY and CDR2 SVGAGI. The CDR3 loop reads CATALILAPGDEQFF. CDR3 nucleotides: TGTGCCACCGCCCTCATCTTGGCGCCGGGGGACGAGCAGTTCTTC.

The V gene is TRBV5-4, the J gene TRBJ1-2; perhaps TRBD1 as D (6 bases). Trimming shortened V by 4 bases and J by 7 bases, and 17 bases separated the two germline ends. The CDR3 runs 14 residues. Looked up from germline, CDR1 is SGHNT and CDR2 is YYREEE (reference sequence). The CDR3 spells CASSRFTGRGGYTF. CDR3 coding DNA: TGTGCCAGCAGCCGGTTCACAGGGAGGGGTGGCTACACCTTC. Using reference TRBV5-4 and TRBJ1-2 for the parts outside the CDR3, the full variable domain is ETGVTQSPTHLIKTRGQQVTLRCSSQSGHNTVSWYQQALGQGPQFIFQYYREEENGRGNFPPRFSGLQFPNYSSELNVNALELDDSALYLCASSRFTGRGGYTFGSGTRLTVV.

The chain couples TRBV19 to TRBJ1-5, with 7 bases lining up with TRBD1. V lost 7 bases, J lost 7 bases, and 16 bases stayed unmatched. The CDR3 contains 16 residues. Per germline, CDR1 LNHDA and CDR2 SQIVND (reference sequence). The DNA for the CDR3 is TGTGCCAGTACCAAAGAGACAGGGAGAGAACGGCAGCCCCAGCATTTT. Residues: CASTKETGRERQPQHF.

The CDR3 bases are TGCGCCAGCAGCATAAACAGGGGATTAGACACTGAAGCTTTCTTT. This sequence encodes CASSINRGLDTEAFF. The chain has TRBV5-1 and TRBJ1-1, with 7 bases aligning to TRBD1. Looked up from germline, CDR1 is SGHRS and CDR2 is YFSETQ. The CDR3 totals 15 residues. The J segment lost 3 bases and the V segment lost 4 bases, leaving 9 bases of the junction unmatched.

V and J are TRBV30 and TRBJ2-7; D may be TRBD2 (6 bases). V lost 2 bases and J 5 bases, leaving 10 bases between the germline ends. The length of the CDR3 is 12 residues. Germline-derived CDR1 and CDR2 are GTSNPN and SVGIG (reference sequence). The CDR3 protein is CAWSQGGNEQYF. The DNA for the CDR3 is TGTGCCTGGAGTCAGGGAGGCAACGAGCAGTACTTC. Using reference TRBV30 and TRBJ2-7 for the parts outside the CDR3, the full variable domain is SQTIHQWPATLVQPVGSPLSLECTVEGTSNPNLYWYRQAAGRGLQLLFYSVGIGQISSEVPQNLSASRPQDRQFILSSKKLLLSDSGFYLCAWSQGGNEQYFGPGTRLTVT.

To note about this clone: Other DNA variants within this sample encode the same CDR3. The rearrangement links TRBV7-2 to TRBJ1-5; D gene unclear. This CDR3 region has 13 residues. Trimming took off 1 base at V and 6 bases at J, with 7 bases between the two ends. In germline, CDR1 is SGHTA, CDR2 FQGNSA. The CDR3 nucleotides are TGTGCCAGCAGCTTAGGCGGCGGTCAGCCCCAGCATTTT. This gives the protein CASSLGGGQPQHF.

In its sample, this clone was seen once. This chain joins TRBV2 and TRBJ1-3, with D hard to call. The CDR3 is made up of 11 amino acids. V was shortened by 10 bases and J by 5 bases, with 9 bases between the two germline ends. Germline assignment: CDR1 SNHLY and CDR2 FYNNEI. For the CDR3, the DNA is TGTGCCACCTTAGCTAGAAACACCATATATTTT. It specifies CATLARNTIYF.

The chain has TRBV24-1 and TRBJ2-1; TRBD1 agrees at 9 bases. The germline gives CDR1 KGHDR, CDR2 SFDVKD. The CDR3 sequence is 13 residues long. V shed 4 bases, J shed 12 bases, and the junction held 6 bases outside the gene matches. CDR3 region: CATSDGDRAGQFF. The CDR3 DNA reads TGTGCCACCAGTGACGGGGACAGGGCTGGGCAGTTCTTC.

The rearrangement uses TRBV5-6 and TRBJ2-7; no reliable D call. Trimming shortened V by 2 bases and J by 2 bases, and 11 bases separated the two germline ends. CDR3 length: 14 amino acids. The germline gives CDR1 SGHDT, CDR2 YYEEEE. Written as DNA, the CDR3 is TGTGCCAGCAGCTTTGGCGGAACGGCCTACGAGCAGTACTTC. This encodes CASSFGGTAYEQYF.

This clone was observed a handful of times. Here the CDR3 reads CASSLGQGAYQPQHF. DNA of the CDR3: TGTGCCAGCAGCTTAGGACAGGGGGCTTATCAGCCCCAGCATTTT. J is TRBJ1-5 and V is TRBV11-2, with 10 positions matching TRBD1. The CDR3 has 15 amino acids. Germline CDR1 reads SGHAT; CDR2 reads FQNNGV. V dropped 1 base and J dropped 5; count of bases not matched to a gene: 2.

The chain has TRBV15 and TRBJ1-2; D uncertain. Trimming pared 0 bases from V and 1 base from J, leaving 9 bases between. Germline V gene sequence: CDR1 LNHNV, CDR2 YYDKDF (reference sequence). The CDR3 covers 15 residues. The DNA for the CDR3 is TGTGCCACCAGCAGAGATAGAGGTTTTAACTATGGCTACACCTTC. This gives the protein CATSRDRGFNYGYTF.

About this clone itself: Mismatch with germline at one junction end may stem from a read error. This sequence joins TRBV19 and TRBJ1-4; tentative D call: TRBD1 (6 bases). There are 18 residues in the CDR3. The germline V gene encodes CDR1 LNHDA and CDR2 SQIVND (reference sequence). CDR3 protein: CASSPRDKGSRNNEKLLF. CDR3 coding DNA: TGTGCCAGTAGTCCCCGGGACAAGGGCTCTCGGAATAATGAAAAACTGCTTTTT.